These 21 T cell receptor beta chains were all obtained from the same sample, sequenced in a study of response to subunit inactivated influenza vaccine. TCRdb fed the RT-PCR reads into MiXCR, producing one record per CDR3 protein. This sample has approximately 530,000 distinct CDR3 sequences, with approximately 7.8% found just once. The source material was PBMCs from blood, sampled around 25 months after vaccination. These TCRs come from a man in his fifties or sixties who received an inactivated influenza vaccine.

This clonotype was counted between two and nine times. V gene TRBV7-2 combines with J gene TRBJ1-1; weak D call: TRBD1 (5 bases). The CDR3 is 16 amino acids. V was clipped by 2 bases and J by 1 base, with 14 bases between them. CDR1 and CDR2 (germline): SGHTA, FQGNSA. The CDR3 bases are TGTGCCAGCAGCTTATTAGGGGTTAGGGAGAACACTGAAGCTTTCTTT. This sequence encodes CASSLLGVRENTEAFF.

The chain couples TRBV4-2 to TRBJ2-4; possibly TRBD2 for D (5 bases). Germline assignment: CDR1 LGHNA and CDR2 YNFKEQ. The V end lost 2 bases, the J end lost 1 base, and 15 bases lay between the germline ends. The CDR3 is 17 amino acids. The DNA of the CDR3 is TGTGCCAGCAGCCAATTGAAGGCCGGCGGGGCCAAAAACATTCAGTACTTC. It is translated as CASSQLKAGGAKNIQYF.

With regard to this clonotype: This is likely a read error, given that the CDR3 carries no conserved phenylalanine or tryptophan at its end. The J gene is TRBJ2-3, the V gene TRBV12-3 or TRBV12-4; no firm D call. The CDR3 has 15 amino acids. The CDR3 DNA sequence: TGTGCCAGTAGTTTAGACTCGCGGCACACAGATACGCAGTATTCT. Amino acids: CASSLDSRHTDTQYS.

In nucleotides, the CDR3 is TGCAGTGCAGCCGGGACGGGGGACTCCTACGAGCAGTACTTC. Its translation is CSAAGTGDSYEQYF. This chain links TRBV20-1 with TRBJ2-7; TRBD2 might be the D (6 bases). The CDR3 is made up of 14 amino acids. V lost 6 bases and J 0 bases, leaving 15 bases between the germline ends. CDR1 is DFQATT and CDR2 is SNEGSKA in the germline V gene (reference sequence).

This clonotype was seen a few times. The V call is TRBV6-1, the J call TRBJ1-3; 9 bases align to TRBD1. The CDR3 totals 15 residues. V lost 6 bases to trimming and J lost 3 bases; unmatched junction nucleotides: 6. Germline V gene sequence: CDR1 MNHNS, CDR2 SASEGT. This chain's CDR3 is CASRRTGDYGNTIYF. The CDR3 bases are TGTGCCAGCAGGAGGACAGGGGATTATGGAAACACCATATATTTT.

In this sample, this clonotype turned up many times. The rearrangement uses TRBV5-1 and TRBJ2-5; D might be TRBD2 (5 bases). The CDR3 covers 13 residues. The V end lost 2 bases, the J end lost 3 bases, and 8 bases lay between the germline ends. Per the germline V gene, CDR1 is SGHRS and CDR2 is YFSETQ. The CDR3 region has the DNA TGCGCCAGCAGCTTAACTAGTAAAGAGACCCAGTACTTC. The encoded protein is CASSLTSKETQYF.

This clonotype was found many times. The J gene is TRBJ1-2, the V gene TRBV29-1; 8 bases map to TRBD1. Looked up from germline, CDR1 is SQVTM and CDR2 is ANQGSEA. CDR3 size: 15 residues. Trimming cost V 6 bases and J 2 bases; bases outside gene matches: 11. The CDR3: CSVYSQTGANYGYTF. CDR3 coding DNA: TGCAGCGTCTACTCTCAGACAGGGGCAAACTATGGCTACACCTTC.

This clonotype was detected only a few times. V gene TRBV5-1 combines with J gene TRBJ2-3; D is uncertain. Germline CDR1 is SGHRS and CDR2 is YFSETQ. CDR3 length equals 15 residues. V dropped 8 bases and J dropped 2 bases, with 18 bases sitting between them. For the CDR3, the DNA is TGCGCCAGTAGACAAACGATCGGGTCCACAGATACGCAGTATTTT. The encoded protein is CASRQTIGSTDTQYF.

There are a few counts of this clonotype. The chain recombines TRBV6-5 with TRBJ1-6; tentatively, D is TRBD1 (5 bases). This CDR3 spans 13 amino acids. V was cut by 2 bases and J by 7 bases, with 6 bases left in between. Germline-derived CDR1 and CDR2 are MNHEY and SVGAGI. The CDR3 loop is CASSYAGNSPLHF. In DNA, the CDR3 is TGTGCCAGCAGTTACGCAGGGAATTCACCCCTCCACTTT.

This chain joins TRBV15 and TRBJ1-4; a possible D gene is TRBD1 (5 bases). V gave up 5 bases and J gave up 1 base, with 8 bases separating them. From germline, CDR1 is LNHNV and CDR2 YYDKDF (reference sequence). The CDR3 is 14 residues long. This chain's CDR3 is CATSGTRTNEKLFF. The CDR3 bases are TGTGCCACCAGCGGGACCCGAACTAATGAAAAACTGTTTTTT.

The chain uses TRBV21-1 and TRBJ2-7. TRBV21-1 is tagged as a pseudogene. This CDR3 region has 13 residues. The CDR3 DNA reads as TGTGCCAGCAGCAAAGAGGGGCTCTACGAGCAGTACTTC. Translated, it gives CASSKEGLYEQYF.

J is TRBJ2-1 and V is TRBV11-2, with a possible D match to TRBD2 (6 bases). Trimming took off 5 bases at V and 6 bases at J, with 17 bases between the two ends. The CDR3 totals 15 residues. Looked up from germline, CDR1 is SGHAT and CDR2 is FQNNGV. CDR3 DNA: TGTGCCAGCAGCCAACGGGGGACCACGGGCAATGAGCAGTTCTTC. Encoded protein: CASSQRGTTGNEQFF.

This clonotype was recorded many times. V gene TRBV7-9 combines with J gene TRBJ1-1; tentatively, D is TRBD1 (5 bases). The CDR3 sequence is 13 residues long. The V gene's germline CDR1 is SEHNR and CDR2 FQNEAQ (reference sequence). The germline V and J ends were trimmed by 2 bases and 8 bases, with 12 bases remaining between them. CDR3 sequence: CASSLYVEGEAFF. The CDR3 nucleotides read TGTGCCAGCAGCTTATATGTCGAGGGGGAAGCTTTCTTT.

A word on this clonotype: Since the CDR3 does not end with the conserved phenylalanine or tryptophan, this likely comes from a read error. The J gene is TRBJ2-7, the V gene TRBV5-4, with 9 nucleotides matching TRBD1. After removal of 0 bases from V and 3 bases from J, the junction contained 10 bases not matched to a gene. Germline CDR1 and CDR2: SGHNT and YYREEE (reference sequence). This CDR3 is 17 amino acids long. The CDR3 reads CASSLETGQGPDYEQYS. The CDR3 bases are TGTGCCAGCAGCTTGGAGACTGGACAGGGGCCCGACTACGAGCAGTACTCC.

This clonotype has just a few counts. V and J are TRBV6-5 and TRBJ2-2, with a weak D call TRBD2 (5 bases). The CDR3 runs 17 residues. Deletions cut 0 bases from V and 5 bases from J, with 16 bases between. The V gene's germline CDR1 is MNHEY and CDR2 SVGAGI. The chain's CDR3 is CASSYSPGSEITGELFF. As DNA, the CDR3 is TGTGCCAGCAGTTACTCACCGGGGAGCGAAATTACCGGGGAGCTGTTTTTT.

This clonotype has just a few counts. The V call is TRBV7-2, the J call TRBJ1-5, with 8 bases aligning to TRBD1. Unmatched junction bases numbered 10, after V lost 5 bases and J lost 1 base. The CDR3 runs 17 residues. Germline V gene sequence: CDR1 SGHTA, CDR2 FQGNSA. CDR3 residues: CASSQPRDRRSNQPQHF. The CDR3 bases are TGTGCCAGCAGCCAACCCCGGGACAGGAGAAGCAATCAGCCCCAGCATTTT. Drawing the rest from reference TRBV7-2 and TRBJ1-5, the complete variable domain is GAGVSQSPSNKVTEKGKDVELRCDPISGHTALYWYRQSLGQGLEFLIYFQGNSAPDKSGLPSDRFSAERTGGSVSTLTIQRTQQEDSAVYLCASSQPRDRRSNQPQHFGDGTRLSIL.

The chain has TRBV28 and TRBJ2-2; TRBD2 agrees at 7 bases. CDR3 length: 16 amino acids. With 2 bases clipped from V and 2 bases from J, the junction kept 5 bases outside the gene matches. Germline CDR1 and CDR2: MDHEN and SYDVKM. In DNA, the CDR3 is TGTGCCAGCAGTTTAGGCCTAGCGGTTAACACCGGGGAGCTGTTTTTT. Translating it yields CASSLGLAVNTGELFF.

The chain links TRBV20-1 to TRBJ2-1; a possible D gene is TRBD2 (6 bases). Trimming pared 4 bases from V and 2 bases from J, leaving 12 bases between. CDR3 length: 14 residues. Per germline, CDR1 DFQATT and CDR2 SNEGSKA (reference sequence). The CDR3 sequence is CSAMRGGAYNEQFF. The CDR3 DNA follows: TGCAGTGCTATGCGGGGAGGTGCCTACAATGAGCAGTTCTTC.

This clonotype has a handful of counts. The CDR3 here is CAISPLGTFGQETQYF. As DNA, the CDR3 is TGTGCCATCAGCCCCCTCGGGACTTTCGGCCAAGAGACCCAGTACTTC. V and J are TRBV10-3 and TRBJ2-5, with a tentative D call TRBD2 (6 bases). Germline-derived CDR1 and CDR2 are ENHRY and SYGVKD. The germline V and J ends were trimmed by 6 bases and 1 base, with 18 bases remaining between them. This CDR3 has 16 residues.

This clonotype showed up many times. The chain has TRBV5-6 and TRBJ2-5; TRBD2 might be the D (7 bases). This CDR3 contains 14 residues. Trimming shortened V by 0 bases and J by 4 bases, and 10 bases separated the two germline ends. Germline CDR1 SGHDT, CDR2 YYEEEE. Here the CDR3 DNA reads TGTGCCAGCAGCTTGGTCGGGGGGCCAGAGACCCAGTACTTC. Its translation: CASSLVGGPETQYF.

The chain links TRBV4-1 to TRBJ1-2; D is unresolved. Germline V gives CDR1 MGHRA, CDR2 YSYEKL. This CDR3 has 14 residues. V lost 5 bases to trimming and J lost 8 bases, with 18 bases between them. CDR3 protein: CASSKDLREDGYTF. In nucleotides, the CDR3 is TGCGCCAGCAGCAAGGACCTTCGGGAGGACGGCTACACCTTC.